These 23 T cell receptor beta chains originate from one sample sequenced in a study of cytomegalovirus exposure and HLA in healthy donors. 60 Vbeta and 13 Jbeta primers were used in PCR. The assay was immunoSEQ multiplex PCR, and TCRdb's table has in-frame clones only and misses some. Altogether about 140,000 clones are present, approximately 80% being singletons, with the ten largest covering approximately 2%. Sample: PBMCs. The receptor set was obtained from a man under 40 in good health and CMV-seronegative.

This clone was recorded only once. The chain couples TRBV28 to TRBJ1-2; D might be TRBD1 (5 bases). Germline V gene data show CDR1 as MDHEN and CDR2 as SYDVKM. V was pared by 6 bases and J by 4 bases, with 12 bases between. The CDR3 loop spans 13 amino acids. CDR3 in DNA: TGTGCCAGCAGCCGGTGGGGGGTCTATGGCTACACCTTC. Residues: CASSRWGVYGYTF.

The chain is built from TRBV19 and TRBJ1-2; a possible D gene is TRBD1 (5 bases). Germline V gene data show CDR1 as LNHDA and CDR2 as SQIVND (reference sequence). The CDR3 has 13 amino acids. V was clipped by 3 bases and J by 4 bases, with 9 bases between them. CDR3 amino acids: CASSITGTYGYTF. As DNA, the CDR3 is TGTGCCAGTAGTATCACAGGAACCTATGGCTACACCTTC.

This clone has just a few counts. The gene calls are TRBV6-1 and TRBJ2-7; 11 bases align to TRBD1. This CDR3 contains 15 residues. The V segment lost 2 bases and the J segment 4 bases; nucleotides outside the gene matches: 4. The germline gives CDR1 MNHNS, CDR2 SASEGT. CDR3 DNA: TGTGCCAGCAGTGAACCTGGACAGGGGGCGTACGAGCAGTACTTC. Translation gives CASSEPGQGAYEQYF.

This clone was counted between two and nine times. The rearrangement uses TRBV2 and TRBJ2-2; D may be TRBD1 (5 bases). Germline V gene lookup returns CDR1 SNHLY and CDR2 FYNNEI. The CDR3 length is 14 residues. Between the trimmed V and J ends, which lost 2 bases and 2 bases, there was a span of 6 bases. This chain's CDR3 is CASSEQGNTGELFF. DNA for the CDR3: TGTGCCAGCAGTGAACAGGGAAACACCGGGGAGCTGTTTTTT.

This clone was detected only a few times. The V call is TRBV9, the J call TRBJ2-3; TRBD1 is a possible D gene (5 bases). The CDR3 extends over 14 amino acids. Trimming took 0 bases from V and 5 from J, leaving 10 bases between them. Germline CDR1 is SGDLS and CDR2 is YYNGEE. CDR3 residues: CASSVGGSGDTQYF. CDR3 bases: TGTGCCAGCAGCGTAGGGGGCTCGGGAGATACGCAGTATTTT.

The rearrangement links TRBV9 to TRBJ2-5, with TRBD1 matching 10 bases. The assigned J gene may be wrong: the sequence end matches TRBJ2-7 better. Germline-derived CDR1 and CDR2 are SGDLS and YYNGEE. The CDR3 loop spans 15 amino acids. The CDR3 region has the DNA TGTGCCAGCAGCGTAGGACAGGGGGCCTACTACGAGCAGTACTTC. This encodes CASSVGQGAYYEQYF.

This sequence joins TRBV28 and TRBJ2-7, with D possibly TRBD2 on 7 matching bases. The V end lost 3 bases, the J end lost 3 bases, and 9 bases lay between the germline ends. CDR1 and CDR2 (germline): MDHEN, SYDVKM. This CDR3 has 13 amino acids. CDR3 sequence: CASSLGGGYEQYF. CDR3 DNA sequence: TGTGCCAGCAGTTTGGGAGGGGGCTACGAGCAGTACTTC.

V gene TRBV28 combines with J gene TRBJ1-1, with D possibly being TRBD1 (5 bases). V gave up 4 bases and J gave up 4 bases, with 7 bases separating them. CDR1 MDHEN and CDR2 SYDVKM come from the germline V gene. The CDR3 covers 12 residues. This chain's CDR3 is CASSSTATEAFF. CDR3 nucleotide sequence: TGTGCCAGCAGTTCGACAGCCACTGAAGCTTTCTTT. The variable domain in full, completed from reference TRBV28 and TRBJ1-1, reads DVKVTQSSRYLVKRTGEKVFLECVQDMDHENMFWYRQDPGLGLRLIYFSYDVKMKEKGDIPEGYSVSREKKERFSLILESASTNQTSMYLCASSSTATEAFFGQGTRLTVV.

V is TRBV4-1 and J is TRBJ2-5; 11 bases are shared with TRBD2. J was trimmed by 4 bases and V by 0 bases; bases with no gene match: 4. The CDR3 is 16 residues long. The V gene's germline CDR1 is MGHRA and CDR2 YSYEKL. CDR3 protein: CASSQDLAGGGETQYF. DNA for the CDR3: TGCGCCAGCAGCCAAGATTTAGCGGGAGGGGGAGAGACCCAGTACTTC.

The chain has TRBV19 and TRBJ2-1, with 7 bases that match TRBD2. This CDR3 has 16 residues. CDR1 LNHDA and CDR2 SQIVND come from the germline V gene (reference sequence). V lost 7 bases, J lost 8 bases, and 17 bases stayed unmatched. The CDR3 here is CASTHYFAGDRDEQFF. The CDR3 coding sequence is TGTGCCAGTACCCATTACTTCGCGGGAGATAGGGATGAGCAGTTCTTC.

The chain is built from TRBV6-5 and TRBJ2-2; 10 bases are a match to TRBD1. The CDR3 sequence is 16 residues long. Per germline, CDR1 MNHEY and CDR2 SVGAGI. With 2 bases clipped from V and 7 bases from J, the junction kept 7 bases outside the gene matches. CDR3 DNA: TGTGCCAGCAGTTACGATGGACAGGGGGAAAGCGGGGAGCTGTTTTTT. Translation: CASSYDGQGESGELFF.

This chain joins TRBV7-9 and TRBJ2-1; D possibly corresponds to TRBD2 (6 bases). CDR1 and CDR2 (germline): SEHNR, FQNEAQ (reference sequence). The ends were cut back, 5 bases at V and 5 bases at J, with 10 bases in the middle. This CDR3 region has 13 residues. CDR3 sequence: CASSIGTDNEQFF. The CDR3 DNA is TGTGCCAGCAGCATCGGGACTGACAATGAGCAGTTCTTC.

Only one count was recorded for this clone. The chain has TRBV5-1 and TRBJ2-5, with D maybe TRBD1 (6 bases). Per germline, CDR1 SGHRS and CDR2 YFSETQ. CDR3 size: 13 residues. Trimming stripped 4 bases from V and 5 bases from J, with 12 bases between. The CDR3 loop is CASSGTGRETQYF. CDR3 nucleotide sequence: TGCGCCAGCAGCGGTACAGGGCGGGAGACCCAGTACTTC.

The chain carries TRBV2 and TRBJ2-2; the D gene is possibly TRBD1 (6 bases). Germline CDR1 reads SNHLY; CDR2 reads FYNNEI. The CDR3 has 16 amino acids. The ends were cut back, 3 bases at V and 3 bases at J, with 14 bases in the middle. DNA of the CDR3: TGTGCCAGCAGTGACATTGGCAGGGGTGACACCGGGGAGCTGTTTTTT. Its translation: CASSDIGRGDTGELFF.

V and J are TRBV30 and TRBJ2-7; 7 positions match TRBD2. Germline V CDR1 and CDR2: GTSNPN, SVGIG (reference sequence). Trimming removed 8 bases from V and 4 bases from J; junction bases left unmatched: 8. The CDR3 is 12 residues long. The CDR3 DNA reads TGTGCCGTAATTGGGGGGGGGTACGAGCAGTACTTC. This encodes CAVIGGGYEQYF.

The chain is built from TRBV30 and TRBJ1-2; 8 bases map to TRBD1. Per the germline V gene, CDR1 is GTSNPN and CDR2 is SVGIG (reference sequence). J was trimmed by 4 bases and V by 0 bases; bases with no gene match: 1. The CDR3 has 13 amino acids. In DNA form, the CDR3 reads TGTGCCTGGAGTGTTGGGACAGGCTATGGCTACACCTTC. Protein sequence: CAWSVGTGYGYTF.

The chain recombines TRBV21-1 with TRBJ2-7; the table calls TRBD1, which could not be checked here. TRBV21-1 is reported as a pseudogene. The CDR3 contains 16 residues. CDR3 loop: CASSKERGRGPHEQYF. The CDR3 nucleotides read TGTGCCAGCAGCAAAGAGAGGGGCAGGGGGCCCCACGAGCAGTACTTC.

The chain is built from TRBV6-1 and TRBJ2-7; the D gene is possibly TRBD1 (6 bases). V shed 4 bases and J shed 4 bases, with 17 bases lying between them. Germline V gives CDR1 MNHNS, CDR2 SASEGT. CDR3 length: 15 amino acids. The CDR3 loop is CASSGRKTGEYEQYF. The CDR3 bases are TGTGCCAGCAGTGGACGGAAGACAGGAGAGTACGAGCAGTACTTC.

This chain links TRBV19 with TRBJ1-5; no reliable D call. V lost 5 bases and J lost 0, with 11 bases in between. CDR1 is LNHDA, CDR2 SQIVND, per germline (reference sequence). This CDR3 has 15 amino acids. CDR3 nucleotides: TGTGCCAGTAGTCCCCCAGTTAATAGCAATCAGCCCCAGCATTTT. It yields the protein CASSPPVNSNQPQHF.

This chain joins TRBV7-8 and TRBJ1-1; no clear D gene. The CDR3 runs to 18 residues. Germline lookup yields CDR1 SGHVS and CDR2 FQNEAQ. V was clipped by 2 bases and J by 1 base, with 20 bases between them. The CDR3 protein is CASSLPYPFGSSNTEAFF. DNA of the CDR3: TGTGCCAGCAGCTTACCTTACCCCTTTGGCTCATCGAACACTGAAGCTTTCTTT. The whole variable domain, remainder taken from reference TRBV7-8 and TRBJ1-1, is GAGVSQSPRYKVAKRGQDVALRCDPISGHVSLFWYQQALGQGPEFLTYFQNEAQLDKSGLPSDRFFAERPEGSVSTLKIQRTQQEDSAVYLCASSLPYPFGSSNTEAFFGQGTRLTVV.

The chain joins TRBV5-6 to TRBJ2-7; TRBD1 matches at 11 bases. This CDR3 contains 17 residues. V gave up 3 bases and J gave up 3 bases; unmatched junction bases: 11. Germline loops: CDR1 SGHDT, CDR2 YYEEEE. For the CDR3, the DNA is TGTGCCAGCAGCTCTCCGGGACAGGGGGTCGTCGACTACGAGCAGTACTTC. This codes for CASSSPGQGVVDYEQYF.

This clone was observed a handful of times. V usage is TRBV5-1 and J usage is TRBJ2-3; 8 bases fit TRBD1. CDR3 length equals 16 residues. Germline-derived CDR1 and CDR2 are SGHRS and YFSETQ. Trimming at V came to 0 bases and at J to 2 bases, leaving 5 bases not matched to a gene. The CDR3 loop is CASSLDPGQVTDTQYF. The CDR3 nucleotides are TGCGCCAGCAGCTTGGACCCGGGACAGGTCACAGATACGCAGTATTTT.

DNA of the CDR3: TGTGCCAGCAGCTTGAGAGGTTCGGGACTAGCACGAAATGAGCAGTTCTTC. Protein: CASSLRGSGLARNEQFF. The J gene is TRBJ2-1, the V gene TRBV5-4; 9 bases fit TRBD2. The J segment lost 7 bases and the V segment lost 1 base, leaving 12 bases of the junction unmatched. Germline V gene sequence: CDR1 SGHNT, CDR2 YYREEE (reference sequence). The CDR3 covers 17 residues. The entire variable domain, with the rest obtained from reference TRBV5-4 and TRBJ2-1, is as follows: ETGVTQSPTHLIKTRGQQVTLRCSSQSGHNTVSWYQQALGQGPQFIFQYYREEENGRGNFPPRFSGLQFPNYSSELNVNALELDDSALYLCASSLRGSGLARNEQFFGPGTRLTVL.